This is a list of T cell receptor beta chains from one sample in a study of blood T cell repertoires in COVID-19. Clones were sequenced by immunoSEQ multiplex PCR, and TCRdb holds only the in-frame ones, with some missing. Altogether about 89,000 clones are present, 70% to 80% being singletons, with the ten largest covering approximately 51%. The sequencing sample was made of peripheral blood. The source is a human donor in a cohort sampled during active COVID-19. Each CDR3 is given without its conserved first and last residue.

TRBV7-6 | ASSSGQGNNEQF
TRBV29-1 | SAVDRGREQY
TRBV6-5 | ASQPGGSGANVLT
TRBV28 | ASRTTKGHRGPSYNEQF
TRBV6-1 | ASSELGQRAKNIQY
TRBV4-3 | ASSQDGLAGGPEQF
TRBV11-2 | ASSIDSSNQPQH
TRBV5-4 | ASSLGGPGDEQF
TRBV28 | ASSFPGQINNQPQH
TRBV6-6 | ASSPGTGAPETQY
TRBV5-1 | ASSPSGLEADTQY
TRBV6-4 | ASRGEGLEQF
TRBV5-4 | ASSGGLRDTQY
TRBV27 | ASSLSAGASYNEQF
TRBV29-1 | SVPLGSQETQY
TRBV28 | ASSLSGTGAWGYT
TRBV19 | ASSILSPLQGGTGELF
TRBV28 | ASSGGAKNIQY
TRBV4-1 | ASSQESRGGGYT
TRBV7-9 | ASSHDGRDEAF
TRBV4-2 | ASSQGLMGGETQY
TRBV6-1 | ASSERTGGHNEQF
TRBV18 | ASSPQTSKGEQY
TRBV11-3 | ASSLRVVGTVYEQY
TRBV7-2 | ASSRRTGGNTEAF
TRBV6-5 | ASRGRANTGELF
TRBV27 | ASSSGYATNEKLF
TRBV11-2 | ASNPGTGVYEQY
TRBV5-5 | ASSLGGIGPTGELF
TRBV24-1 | ATSDPGTRTDTQY
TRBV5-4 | ASSPGTSGRAGEQY
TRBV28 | ASSLRAKIYEQY
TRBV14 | ASSQVMGAWETQY
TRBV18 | ASSPPRVGPLH
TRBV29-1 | SVESPGGEKLF
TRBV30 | AWNREWRYT
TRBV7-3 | ASSARTSGRRQETQY
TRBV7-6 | ASSLGYRATSSYNEQF
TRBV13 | ASSDRQGDLNTEAF
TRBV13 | ASSPGQEGRSYEQY
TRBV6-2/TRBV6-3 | ASSSQVGPLLQEQF
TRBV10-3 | AIGRGGQVRGEQY
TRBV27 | ASRERGYSNQPQH